The clone carrying this T cell receptor (beta chain) was seen ten or more times. As yet, its antigen is unknown. One end of the junction does not line up with germline, which may come from a read error. This sample was included in a study of blood T cells in healthy people across ages. General study points: As age increased, TCR beta diversity per million T cells fell in a roughly linear fashion. For the donors, CMV status was unknown and possibly confounded expanded clonotype changes.

A second roughly 7 to 11 cycle PCR used barcoded and J-beta primers. With 12 random nucleotides, a template-switch adaptor tagged each individual cDNA molecule. MiXCR, applied by TCRdb to the 5' RACE reads, yields one record per CDR3 protein. The repertoire holds over a million distinct CDR3 sequences, 20% to 25% seen once, with less than 0.85% in the top ten. The same sample was also studied in work on T cells of mothers and their children. From that report: Reads obtained per mother exceeded 8.5 million TCR beta CDR3 reads, with several million obtained per child.

The specimen was blood. This receptor was obtained from a girl aged 2-9 years in good health.

The CDR3 is CASSQDLGPRETQYF. CDR3 bases: TGTGCCAGCAGCCAAGATTTAGGGCCGAGGGAGACCCAGTACTTC. V and J are TRBV4-3 and TRBJ2-5; D ambiguous. The CDR3 covers 15 residues. Per germline, CDR1 LGHNA and CDR2 YSLEER.